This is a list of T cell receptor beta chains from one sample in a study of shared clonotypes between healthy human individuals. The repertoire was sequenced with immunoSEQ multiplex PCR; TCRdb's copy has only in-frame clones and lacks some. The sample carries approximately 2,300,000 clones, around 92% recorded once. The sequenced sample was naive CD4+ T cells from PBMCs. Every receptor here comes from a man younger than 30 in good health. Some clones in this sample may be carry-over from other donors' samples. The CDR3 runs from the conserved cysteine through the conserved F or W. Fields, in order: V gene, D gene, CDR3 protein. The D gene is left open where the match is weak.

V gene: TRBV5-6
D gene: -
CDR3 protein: CASSFNPSMNTEAFF

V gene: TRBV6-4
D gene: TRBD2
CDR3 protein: CASSARVGLADNEQFF

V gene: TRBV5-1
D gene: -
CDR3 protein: CASSINRDPYNEQFF

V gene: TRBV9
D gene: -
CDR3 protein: CASSARTTSYEQYF

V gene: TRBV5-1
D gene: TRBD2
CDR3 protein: CASSFGLADISYEQYF

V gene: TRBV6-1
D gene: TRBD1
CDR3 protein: CASRMTGGEQYF

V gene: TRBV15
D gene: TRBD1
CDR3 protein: CATSISDRGLSPQHF

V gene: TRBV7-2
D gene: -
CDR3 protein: CASSSPGEGAVVRETQYF

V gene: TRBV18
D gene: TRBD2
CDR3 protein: CASTTSAAYNEQFF

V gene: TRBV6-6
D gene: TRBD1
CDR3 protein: CASSRQPGQGAGEQYF

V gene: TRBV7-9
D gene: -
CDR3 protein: CASSSHPGTEAFF

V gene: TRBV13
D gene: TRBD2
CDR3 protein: CASSLPPSMGLSQQPQETQYF

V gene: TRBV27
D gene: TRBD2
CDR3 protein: CASSPPRGSSSGANVLTF

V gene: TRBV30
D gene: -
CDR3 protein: CAWSGSRSSYNEQFF

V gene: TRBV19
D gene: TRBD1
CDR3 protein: CASRADRGNTGELFF

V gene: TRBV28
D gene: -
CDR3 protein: CASSLSAGIYDYTF

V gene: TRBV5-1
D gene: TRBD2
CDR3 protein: CASSFLAGAYSNEQFF

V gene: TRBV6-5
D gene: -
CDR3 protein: CASSFVGREGDGYTF

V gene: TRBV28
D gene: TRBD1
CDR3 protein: CATHWDRRKTQYF

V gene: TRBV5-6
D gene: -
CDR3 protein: CASSLGRRLGGVTEAFF

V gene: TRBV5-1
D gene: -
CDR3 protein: CASSLEAAPNQPQHF

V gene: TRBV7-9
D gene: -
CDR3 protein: CASSFLSTEAFF

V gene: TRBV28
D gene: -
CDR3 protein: CASSYHYVGSTYEQYF

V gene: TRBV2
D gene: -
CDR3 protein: CASRERQLASEQYF

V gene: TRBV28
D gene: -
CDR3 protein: CASSLTGEQYF

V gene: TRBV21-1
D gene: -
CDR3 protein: CASFRDRGFPIYEQYF

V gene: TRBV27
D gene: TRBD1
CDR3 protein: CASRGAGQGFYGYTF

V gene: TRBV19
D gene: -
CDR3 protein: CASSIDGGSTEAFF

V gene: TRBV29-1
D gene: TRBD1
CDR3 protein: CSVEVGQGYGYTF

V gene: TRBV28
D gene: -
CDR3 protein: CASSRFGGRRTEAFF

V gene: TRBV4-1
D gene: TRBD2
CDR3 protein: CASSQEIAGGGETQYF

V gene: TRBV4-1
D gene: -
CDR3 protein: CASSQDQGALGKNIQYF

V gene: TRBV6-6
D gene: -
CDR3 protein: CASSSIPNEGYTF

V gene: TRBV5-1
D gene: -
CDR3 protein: CASSEVSGNTIYF

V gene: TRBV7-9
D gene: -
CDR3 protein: CASGLWGESTDTQYF

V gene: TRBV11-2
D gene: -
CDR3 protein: CASSPQGANTGELFF

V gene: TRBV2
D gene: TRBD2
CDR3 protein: CASNARGARRTGELFF

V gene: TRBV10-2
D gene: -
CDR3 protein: CASSDSWSRGETQYF

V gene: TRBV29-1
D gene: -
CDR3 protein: CSGGEGGGYGEKLFF

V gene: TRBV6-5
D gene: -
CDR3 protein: CASRRGGRDTQYF

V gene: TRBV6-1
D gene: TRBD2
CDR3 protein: CASSEGRGGRWETQYF